This T cell receptor (beta chain) was sequenced during a study of vaccination and CD4 T cells after COVID-19. On the study more broadly: Stimulation of cells relied on overlapping spike peptides derived from SARS-CoV-2, HCoV-NL63, HCoV-OC43 and HCoV-229E.

Once obtained from cultured CD4+ T cells, the DNA was sequenced using the Oncomine TCR Beta short-read assay. MiXCR was run by TCRdb on the PCR reads, yielding one entry per CDR3 protein. The sample has under 20,000 distinct CDR3 sequences, around 45% seen once. There are 16 residues in the CDR3. Trimming cost V 3 bases and J 6 bases; bases outside gene matches: 7. A note on this clonotype: Its antigen is unknown.

Treatment in this sample: roughly ten-day PBMC culture with coronavirus spike peptide pools or control peptides (ViraFEST assay). This specimen was CD4+ T cells from blood, cultured in vitro, taken after SARS-CoV-2 vaccination. The rearrangement joins TRBV12-3 or TRBV12-4 to TRBJ2-1; 11 bases fit TRBD2. This sequence was found in a human donor who had recovered from COVID-19. CDR3 DNA sequence: TGTGCCAGCAGTTTCGTAGCGGGAGGGCCAACCAATGAGCAGTTCTTC. Translating it yields CASSFVAGGPTNEQFF.